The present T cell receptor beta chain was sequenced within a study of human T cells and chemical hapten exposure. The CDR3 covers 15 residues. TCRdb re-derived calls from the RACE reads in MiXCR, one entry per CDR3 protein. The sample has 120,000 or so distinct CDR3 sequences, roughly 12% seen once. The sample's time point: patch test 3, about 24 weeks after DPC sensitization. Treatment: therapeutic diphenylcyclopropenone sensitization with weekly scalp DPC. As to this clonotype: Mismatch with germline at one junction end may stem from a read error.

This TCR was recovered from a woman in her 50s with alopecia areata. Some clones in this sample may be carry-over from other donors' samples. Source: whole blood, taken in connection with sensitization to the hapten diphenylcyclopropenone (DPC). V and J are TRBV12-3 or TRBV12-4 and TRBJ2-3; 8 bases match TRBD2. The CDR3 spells CASRLAGISTDTQYF. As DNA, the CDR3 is TGTGCCAGCAGGTTAGCGGGAATTAGCACAGATACGCAGTATTTT.